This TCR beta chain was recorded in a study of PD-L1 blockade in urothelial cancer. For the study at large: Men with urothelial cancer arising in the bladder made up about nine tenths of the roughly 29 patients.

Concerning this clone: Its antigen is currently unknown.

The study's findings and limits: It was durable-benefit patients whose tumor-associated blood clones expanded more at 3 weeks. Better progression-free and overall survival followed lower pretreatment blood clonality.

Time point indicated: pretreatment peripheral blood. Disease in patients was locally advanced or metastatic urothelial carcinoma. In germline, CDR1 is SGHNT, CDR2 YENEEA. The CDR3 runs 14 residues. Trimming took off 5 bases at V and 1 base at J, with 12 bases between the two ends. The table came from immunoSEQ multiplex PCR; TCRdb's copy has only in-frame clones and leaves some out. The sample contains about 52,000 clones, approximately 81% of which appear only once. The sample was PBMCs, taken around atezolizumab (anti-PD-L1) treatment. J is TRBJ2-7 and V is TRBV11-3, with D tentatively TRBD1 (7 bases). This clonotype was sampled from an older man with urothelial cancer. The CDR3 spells CASSQGGLSYEQYF. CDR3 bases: TGTGCCAGCAGCCAGGGGGGACTTTCCTACGAGCAGTACTTC.